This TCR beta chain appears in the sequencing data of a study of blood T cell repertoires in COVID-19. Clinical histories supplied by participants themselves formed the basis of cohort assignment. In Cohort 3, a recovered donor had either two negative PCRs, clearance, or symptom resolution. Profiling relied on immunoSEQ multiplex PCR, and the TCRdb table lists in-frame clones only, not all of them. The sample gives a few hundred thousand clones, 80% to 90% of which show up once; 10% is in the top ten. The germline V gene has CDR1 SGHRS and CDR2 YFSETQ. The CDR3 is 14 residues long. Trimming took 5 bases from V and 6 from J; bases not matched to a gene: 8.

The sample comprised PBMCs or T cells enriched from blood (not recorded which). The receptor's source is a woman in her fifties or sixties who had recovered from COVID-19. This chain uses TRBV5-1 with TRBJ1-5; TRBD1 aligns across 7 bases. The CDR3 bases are TGCGCCAGCAGTCCCAGGGGGGAGGTTCAGCCCCAGCATTTT. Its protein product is CASSPRGEVQPQHF.